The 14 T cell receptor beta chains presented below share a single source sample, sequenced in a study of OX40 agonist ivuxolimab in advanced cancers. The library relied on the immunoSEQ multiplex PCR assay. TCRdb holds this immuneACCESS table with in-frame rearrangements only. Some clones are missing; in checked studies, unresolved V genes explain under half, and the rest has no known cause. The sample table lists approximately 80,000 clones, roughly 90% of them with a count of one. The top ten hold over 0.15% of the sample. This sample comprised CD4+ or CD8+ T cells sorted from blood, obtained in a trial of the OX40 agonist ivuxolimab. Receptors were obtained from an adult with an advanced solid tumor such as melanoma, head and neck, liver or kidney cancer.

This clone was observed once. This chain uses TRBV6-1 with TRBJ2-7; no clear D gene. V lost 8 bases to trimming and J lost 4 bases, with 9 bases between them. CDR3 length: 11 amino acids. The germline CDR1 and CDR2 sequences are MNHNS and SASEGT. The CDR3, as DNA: TGTGCCAGCGGAGTATCATACGAGCAGTACTTC. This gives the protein CASGVSYEQYF.

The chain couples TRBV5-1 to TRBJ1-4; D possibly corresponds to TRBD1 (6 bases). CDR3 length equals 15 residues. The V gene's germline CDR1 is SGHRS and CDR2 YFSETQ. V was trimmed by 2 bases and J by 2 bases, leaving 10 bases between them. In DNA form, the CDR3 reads TGCGCCAGCAGCTTAGGGGGGGCTACTAATGAAAAACTGTTTTTT. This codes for CASSLGGATNEKLFF.

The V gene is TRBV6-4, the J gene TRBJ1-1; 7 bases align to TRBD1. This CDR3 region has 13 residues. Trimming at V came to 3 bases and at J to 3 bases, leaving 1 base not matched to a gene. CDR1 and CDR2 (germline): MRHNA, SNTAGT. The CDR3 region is CASSETGDTEAFF. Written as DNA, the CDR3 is TGTGCCAGCAGTGAAACAGGGGACACTGAAGCTTTCTTT.

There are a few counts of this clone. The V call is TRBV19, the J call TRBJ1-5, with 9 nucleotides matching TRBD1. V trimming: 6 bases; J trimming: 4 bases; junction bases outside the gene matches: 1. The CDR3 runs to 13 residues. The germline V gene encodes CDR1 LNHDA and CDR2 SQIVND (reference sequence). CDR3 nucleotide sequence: TGTGCCAGTAGGGACAGGGGAAATCAGCCCCAGCATTTT. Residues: CASRDRGNQPQHF.

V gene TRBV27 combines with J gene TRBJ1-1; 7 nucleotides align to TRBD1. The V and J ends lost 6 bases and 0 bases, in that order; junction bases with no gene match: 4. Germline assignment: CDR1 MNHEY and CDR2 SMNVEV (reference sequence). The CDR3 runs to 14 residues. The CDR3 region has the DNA TGTGCCAGCAGGGGGACAGAGATGAACACTGAAGCTTTCTTT. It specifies CASRGTEMNTEAFF.

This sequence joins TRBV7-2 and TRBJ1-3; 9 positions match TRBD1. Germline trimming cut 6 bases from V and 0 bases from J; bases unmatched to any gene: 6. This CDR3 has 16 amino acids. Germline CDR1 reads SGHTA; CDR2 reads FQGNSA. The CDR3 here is CASSPSTGGSGNTIYF. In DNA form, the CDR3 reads TGTGCCAGCAGTCCGTCGACAGGGGGCTCTGGAAACACCATATATTTT.

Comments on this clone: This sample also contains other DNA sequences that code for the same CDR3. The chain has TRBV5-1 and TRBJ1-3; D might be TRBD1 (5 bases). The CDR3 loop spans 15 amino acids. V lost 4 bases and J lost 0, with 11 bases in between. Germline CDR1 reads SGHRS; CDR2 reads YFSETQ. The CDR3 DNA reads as TGCGCCAGCAGCCTAGAGGGGAACTCTGGAAACACCATATATTTT. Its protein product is CASSLEGNSGNTIYF.

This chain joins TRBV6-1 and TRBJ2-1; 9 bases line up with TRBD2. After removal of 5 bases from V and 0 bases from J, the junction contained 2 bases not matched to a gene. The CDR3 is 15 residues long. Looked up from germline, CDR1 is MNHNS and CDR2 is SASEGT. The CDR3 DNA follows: TGTGCCAGCAGTTTGACTAGCGGCTCCTACAATGAGCAGTTCTTC. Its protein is CASSLTSGSYNEQFF.

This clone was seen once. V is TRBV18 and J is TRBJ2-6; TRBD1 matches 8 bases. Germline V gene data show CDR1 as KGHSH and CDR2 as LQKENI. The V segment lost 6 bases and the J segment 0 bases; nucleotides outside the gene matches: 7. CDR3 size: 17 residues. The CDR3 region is CASSRGQVNSGANVLTF. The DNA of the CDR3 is TGTGCCAGCTCGCGGGGACAGGTAAACTCTGGGGCCAACGTCCTGACTTTC.

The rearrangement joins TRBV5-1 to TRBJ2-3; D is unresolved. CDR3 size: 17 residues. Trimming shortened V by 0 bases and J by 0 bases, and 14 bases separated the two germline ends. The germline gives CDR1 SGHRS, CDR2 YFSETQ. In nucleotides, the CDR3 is TGCGCCAGCAGCTTGGTGTTCAGAGCAGCTAGCACAGATACGCAGTATTTT. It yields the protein CASSLVFRAASTDTQYF.

CDR3 sequence (DNA): TGCGCCAGCAGCTTATTACCCCCCGGGACAGGGTCCCTGAACACTGAAGCTTTCTTT. Protein sequence: CASSLLPPGTGSLNTEAFF. V and J are TRBV5-1 and TRBJ1-1; TRBD1 matches at 9 bases. V shed 2 bases and J 0 bases; nucleotides not matched to a gene: 14. CDR1 and CDR2 (germline): SGHRS, YFSETQ. CDR3 length: 19 residues.

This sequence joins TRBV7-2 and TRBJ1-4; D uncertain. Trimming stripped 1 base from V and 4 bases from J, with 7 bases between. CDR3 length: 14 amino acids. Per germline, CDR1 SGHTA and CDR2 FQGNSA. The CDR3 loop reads CASSLGGNNEKLFF. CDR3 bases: TGTGCCAGCAGCTTAGGGGGTAATAATGAAAAACTGTTTTTT.

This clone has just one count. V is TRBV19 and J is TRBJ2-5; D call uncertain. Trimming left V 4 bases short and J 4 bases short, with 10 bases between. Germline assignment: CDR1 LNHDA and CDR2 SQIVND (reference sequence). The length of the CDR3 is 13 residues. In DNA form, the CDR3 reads TGTGCCAGTAGTAACCCCCCCTCAGAGACCCAGTACTTC. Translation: CASSNPPSETQYF.

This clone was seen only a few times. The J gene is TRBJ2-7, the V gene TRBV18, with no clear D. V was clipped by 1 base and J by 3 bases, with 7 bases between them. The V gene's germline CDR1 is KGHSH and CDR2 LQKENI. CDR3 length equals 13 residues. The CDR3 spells CASSPRQDYEQYF. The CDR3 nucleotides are TGTGCCAGCTCACCACGCCAGGACTACGAGCAGTACTTC.